The 15 T cell receptor beta chains reported below all come from one sample, sequenced in a study of blood T cell repertoires in COVID-19. Profiling relied on immunoSEQ multiplex PCR, and the TCRdb table lists in-frame clones only, not all of them. This sample carries about 150,000 clones, approximately 92% of them seen once, and the ten largest clones take around 16%. The material sequenced was peripheral blood. The receptors come from a woman in her forties with acute or convalescent COVID-19.

The chain recombines TRBV6-6 with TRBJ2-1; D might be TRBD2 (6 bases). The germline V and J ends were trimmed by 4 bases and 5 bases, with 12 bases remaining between them. The CDR3 contains 14 residues. Germline CDR1 is MNHNY and CDR2 is SVGAGI (reference sequence). CDR3 in amino acids: CASSFGGADNEQFF. CDR3 bases: TGTGCCAGCAGTTTTGGCGGGGCGGACAATGAGCAGTTCTTC.

The V gene is TRBV19, the J gene TRBJ1-1, with 7 bases identical to TRBD1. This CDR3 spans 14 amino acids. Germline CDR1 is LNHDA and CDR2 is SQIVND (reference sequence). After removal of 9 bases from V and 0 bases from J, the junction contained 7 bases not matched to a gene. The CDR3 nucleotides read TGTGCCAGCAGCGACAGGGCCATGAACACTGAAGCTTTCTTT. Translation: CASSDRAMNTEAFF.

This sequence joins TRBV27 and TRBJ2-1; 15 nucleotides agree with TRBD2. Losses at the gene ends were 8 bases for V and 7 bases for J; bases not matched to a gene: 0. Germline CDR1 MNHEY, CDR2 SMNVEV (reference sequence). CDR3 length: 13 residues. In DNA, the CDR3 is TGTGCCAGCGGACTAGCGGGAGGGAATGAGCAGTTCTTC. Its translation is CASGLAGGNEQFF.

The chain carries TRBV14 and TRBJ1-1, with TRBD1 matching over 7 bases. V lost 3 bases and J lost 6; bases outside the gene matches: 4. This CDR3 has 13 residues. CDR1 and CDR2 from the germline V gene are SGHDN and FVKESK. CDR3 amino acids: CASSQAGGSEAFF. The CDR3 DNA is TGTGCCAGCAGCCAGGCAGGGGGATCTGAAGCTTTCTTT.

The V gene is TRBV6-5, the J gene TRBJ1-3; 10 bases are a match to TRBD1. CDR3 size: 15 residues. Unmatched junction bases numbered 4, after V lost 6 bases and J lost 2 bases. Germline assignment: CDR1 MNHEY and CDR2 SVGAGI. CDR3 bases: TGTGCCAGCAGGGACAGGGGGTTAGCTGGAAACACCATATATTTT. It is translated as CASRDRGLAGNTIYF.

This chain joins TRBV5-5 and TRBJ2-4, with D possibly matching TRBD1 (5 bases). The V end lost 0 bases, the J end lost 4 bases, and 8 bases lay between the germline ends. The CDR3 is 14 amino acids. CDR1 and CDR2 (germline): SGHKS, YYEKEE (reference sequence). CDR3 in amino acids: CASSLEGPKNIQYF. CDR3 nucleotide sequence: TGTGCCAGCAGCTTGGAGGGGCCTAAAAACATTCAGTACTTC.

This clone was seen a few times. The CDR3 sequence: CASSQTHRENLNEQYF. DNA for the CDR3: TGCGCCAGCAGCCAAACACACAGGGAGAATTTGAACGAGCAGTACTTC. The chain combines TRBV4-1 with TRBJ2-7, with a weak D call TRBD1 (6 bases). Germline CDR1 reads MGHRA; CDR2 reads YSYEKL. The CDR3 is 16 amino acids. V was shortened by 2 bases and J by 5 bases, with 19 bases between the two germline ends.

The chain has TRBV10-3 and TRBJ2-3; D gene uncertain. The germline CDR1 and CDR2 sequences are ENHRY and SYGVKD. The V end lost 0 bases, the J end lost 6 bases, and 7 bases lay between the germline ends. The CDR3 has 13 residues. The CDR3 nucleotides are TGTGCCATCAGTGAGTCGACGCGGGATACGCAGTATTTT. It specifies CAISESTRDTQYF.

The gene calls are TRBV29-1 and TRBJ1-2; unclear D gene. Germline V gene sequence: CDR1 SQVTM, CDR2 ANQGSEA. The CDR3 has 14 residues. With 6 bases removed from V and 3 bases from J, the gap between germline ends came to 17 bases. This chain's CDR3 is CSVLPIQFDYGYTF. DNA of the CDR3: TGCAGCGTCCTACCAATTCAATTCGACTATGGCTACACCTTC.

This chain connects TRBV15 to TRBJ2-1; 7 nucleotides agree with TRBD1. This CDR3 spans 13 amino acids. Trimming at V came to 6 bases and at J to 4 bases, leaving 3 bases not matched to a gene. Germline assignment: CDR1 LNHNV and CDR2 YYDKDF (reference sequence). As DNA, the CDR3 is TGTGCCACCAGTAGGGACAGATACAATGAGCAGTTCTTC. Its translation is CATSRDRYNEQFF.

This clone showed up just once. The J gene is TRBJ1-2, the V gene TRBV5-4; 8 bases align to TRBD1. CDR1 and CDR2 from the germline V gene are SGHNT and YYREEE (reference sequence). The junction had 5 bases not matched to a gene; V was cut back by 4 bases and J by 3 bases. This CDR3 comprises 14 residues. The CDR3 region is CASSPGQGHYGYTF. The CDR3 DNA is TGTGCCAGCAGCCCAGGACAGGGACACTATGGCTACACCTTC.

The chain uses TRBV6-5 and TRBJ2-7; D might be TRBD2 (6 bases). Germline V gene lookup returns CDR1 MNHEY and CDR2 SVGAGI. The V gene lost 5 bases and the J gene lost 0 bases, with 11 bases spanning the gap. The CDR3 length is 14 residues. CDR3 amino acids: CASSPEEGSYEQYF. DNA of the CDR3: TGTGCCAGCAGTCCCGAGGAGGGCTCCTACGAGCAGTACTTC.

J is TRBJ2-3 and V is TRBV24-1; TRBD1 matches at 8 bases. The germline gives CDR1 KGHDR, CDR2 SFDVKD. V gave up 5 bases and J gave up 6 bases; unmatched junction bases: 3. CDR3 size: 13 residues. The CDR3 reads CATSGQGRDTQYF. The CDR3 DNA reads as TGTGCCACCAGTGGACAGGGGAGGGATACGCAGTATTTT.

The chain couples TRBV5-6 to TRBJ2-1, with 10 bases fitting TRBD2. From germline, CDR1 is SGHDT and CDR2 YYEEEE. J gave up 4 bases and V 4 bases, and 5 bases lay outside the gene matches. The CDR3 spans 15 residues. CDR3 amino acids: CASSPGTSAYNEQFF. The CDR3 region has the DNA TGTGCCAGCAGCCCTGGGACTAGCGCGTACAATGAGCAGTTCTTC.

This clone was detected once. J is TRBJ2-7 and V is TRBV2; D may be TRBD2 (5 bases). The CDR3 runs 12 residues. Trimming removed 4 bases from V and 5 bases from J, with 9 bases in between. From germline, CDR1 is SNHLY and CDR2 FYNNEI. CDR3 protein: CASSGLRNEQYF. CDR3 coding DNA: TGTGCCAGCAGTGGACTACGGAACGAGCAGTACTTC.